These T cell receptor beta chains were read from a single sample in a study of cytomegalovirus exposure and HLA in healthy donors. Assay used: immunoSEQ multiplex PCR; TCRdb lists only in-frame clones, some missing. Here the sample spans about 93,000 clones, around 73% being singletons. Sequencing was carried out using PBMCs. The receptors here all came from a woman aged 40 to 50 in good health and CMV-seronegative. Both conserved end residues are part of each CDR3.

V: TRBV7-9
J: TRBJ2-3
length: 15
CDR3: CASSLVGGNADTQYF

V: TRBV7-8
J: TRBJ2-7
length: 15
CDR3: CASRFRDRGSYEQYF

V: TRBV4-1
J: TRBJ2-3
length: 12
CDR3: CASSPTFDTQYF

V: TRBV9
J: TRBJ2-7
length: 15
CDR3: CASSAPTGTPDEQYF

V: TRBV2
J: TRBJ2-2
length: 13
CDR3: CASNLKEGRELFF

V: TRBV6-1
J: TRBJ2-1
length: 13
CDR3: CATSGTYRDEQFF

V: TRBV5-1
J: TRBJ2-1
length: 13
CDR3: CASRWDRFNEQFF

V: TRBV28
J: TRBJ1-4
length: 15
CDR3: CASNRGVDANEKLFF

V: TRBV10-1
J: TRBJ2-7
length: 13
CDR3: CASSESGRVEQYF

V: TRBV10-2
J: TRBJ2-1
length: 17
CDR3: CASSEASGRAKNNEQFF

V: TRBV15
J: TRBJ2-2
length: 15
CDR3: CATSRENDMTGELFF

V: TRBV5-8
J: TRBJ1-2
length: 14
CDR3: CASRLGAGAAGYTF

V: TRBV14
J: TRBJ2-1
length: 15
CDR3: CASSHGLSTYNEQFF

V: TRBV2
J: TRBJ1-5
length: 15
CDR3: CASSEFLYSNQPQHF

V: TRBV5-8
J: TRBJ2-7
length: 14
CDR3: CASRETGSAYEQYF

V: TRBV30
J: TRBJ1-5
length: 17
CDR3: CAWSATRVSDSNQPQHF

V: TRBV28
J: TRBJ1-2
length: 13
CDR3: CASSPPGGYGYTF

V: TRBV9
J: TRBJ2-2
length: 16
CDR3: CASSPYPGRSTGELFF

V: TRBV5-1
J: TRBJ2-2
length: 14
CDR3: CASSSTSVTGELFF

V: TRBV28
J: TRBJ2-5
length: 16
CDR3: CASSLVVAGGFETQYF

V: TRBV11-3
J: TRBJ2-1
length: 16
CDR3: CASSHSVGGRYNEQFF

V: TRBV4-1
J: TRBJ2-7
length: 13
CDR3: CASSHQRGYEQYF

V: TRBV27
J: .
length: 12
CDR3: CVRQGLSYEQYF

V: TRBV5-4
J: TRBJ1-5
length: 13
CDR3: CASSFQGNQPQHF

V: TRBV4-1
J: TRBJ2-7
length: 14
CDR3: CASSSPSRRREQYF

V: TRBV28
J: TRBJ1-1
length: 15
CDR3: CASSTPPRGANEAFF

V: TRBV7-9
J: TRBJ2-5
length: 13
CDR3: CASRSFAAETQYF

V: TRBV5-6
J: TRBJ2-5
length: 13
CDR3: CASSYWGRETQYF

V: TRBV7-9
J: TRBJ1-5
length: 14
CDR3: CASSPGSLNQPQHF

V: TRBV5-4
J: TRBJ2-3
length: 17
CDR3: CASSGTSGVHITDTQYF

V: TRBV6-6
J: TRBJ2-5
length: 15
CDR3: CASSSRDWAQETQYF

V: TRBV28
J: TRBJ2-1
length: 11
CDR3: CASYYNNEQFF

V: TRBV28
J: TRBJ1-2
length: 14
CDR3: CASSPLRIVYGYTF

V: TRBV30
J: TRBJ2-2
length: 17
CDR3: CAWSERTSGRHTGELFF

V: TRBV18
J: TRBJ1-2
length: 13
CDR3: CASSPWDTFGYTF

V: TRBV30
J: TRBJ2-5
length: 14
CDR3: CAWYSSMFGETQYF

V: TRBV9
J: TRBJ2-1
length: 16
CDR3: CASSSLGGGRGNEQFF

V: TRBV27
J: TRBJ2-2
length: 13
CDR3: CASRGASTGELFF

V: TRBV6-1
J: TRBJ2-7
length: 14
CDR3: CASSDGGVSYEQYF

V: TRBV7-2
J: TRBJ1-3
length: 15
CDR3: CASSFGGHSGNTIYF

V: TRBV20-1
J: TRBJ2-1
length: 9
CDR3: CGALNEQFF

V: TRBV6-4
J: TRBJ1-6
length: 13
CDR3: CASSRDSRSPLHF

V: TRBV7-9
J: TRBJ2-3
length: 16
CDR3: CASSPVRRRPSDTQYF

V: TRBV27
J: TRBJ2-7
length: 15
CDR3: CASSLGTSGSYEQYF

V: TRBV27
J: TRBJ2-7
length: 17
CDR3: CASSFSGTSGRNYEQYF

V: TRBV27
J: TRBJ2-5
length: 14
CDR3: CASSPSIGGETQYF

V: TRBV29-1
J: TRBJ2-1
length: 17
CDR3: CSFSSQRKRDTYNEQFF

V: TRBV5-1
J: TRBJ1-1
length: 15
CDR3: CASSWATGLNTEAFF

V: TRBV7-2
J: TRBJ1-2
length: 14
CDR3: CASSLDVYNYGYTF

V: TRBV5-1
J: TRBJ2-3
length: 12
CDR3: CASSYQGPRRYF

V: TRBV5-1
J: TRBJ2-1
length: 15
CDR3: CASSLSGNSYNEQFF

V: TRBV11-2
J: TRBJ2-3
length: 15
CDR3: CASTHLPRSTDTQYF

V: TRBV5-1
J: TRBJ1-1
length: 14
CDR3: CASSSGVAQREAFF

V: TRBV19
J: TRBJ1-2
length: 16
CDR3: CASSMERGHGNYGYTF

V: TRBV11-2
J: TRBJ1-3
length: 17
CDR3: CASSKGTGPSSGNTIYF